This passage covers 27 T cell receptor beta chains from one sample sequenced in a study of brain T cells in children with intractable seizures. The table came from immunoSEQ multiplex PCR; TCRdb's copy has only in-frame clones and leaves some out. The sample contains 65,000 to 85,000 clones, roughly 91% of which appear only once. Sequences were derived from peripheral blood, sampled at surgery. All receptors derive from a boy less than two years old with tuberous sclerosis and intractable seizures.

The chain couples TRBV27 to TRBJ2-7; D remains ambiguous. V was pared by 5 bases and J by 5 bases, with 16 bases between. This CDR3 spans 14 amino acids. Germline-derived CDR1 and CDR2 are MNHEY and SMNVEV (reference sequence). Here the CDR3 DNA reads TGTGCCAGCAGTCTCTCGAAGGTTACTGACGAGCAGTACTTC. Residues: CASSLSKVTDEQYF.

The genes are TRBV29-1 and TRBJ1-3, with no clear D. The germline V gene has CDR1 SQVTM and CDR2 ANQGSEA. CDR3 length: 11 amino acids. Trimming removed 4 bases at V and 9 bases at J, with 10 bases between. The CDR3: CSVGVWGTIYF. CDR3 sequence (DNA): TGCAGCGTTGGAGTCTGGGGCACCATATATTTT.

The V gene is TRBV5-1, the J gene TRBJ2-1; unclear D gene. The CDR3 sequence is 12 residues long. V shed 3 bases and J shed 5 bases, with 6 bases lying between them. Germline CDR1 reads SGHRS; CDR2 reads YFSETQ. The CDR3 loop reads CASSYPNNEQFF. Written as DNA, the CDR3 is TGCGCCAGCAGCTACCCGAACAATGAGCAGTTCTTC.

The gene calls are TRBV3-1 (or the pseudogene TRBV3-2) and TRBJ2-3, with a tentative D call TRBD2 (6 bases). CDR3 length: 14 amino acids. V was trimmed by 4 bases and J by 0 bases, leaving 8 bases between them. The germline CDR1 and CDR2 sequences are LGHDT and YNNKEL (reference sequence). DNA of the CDR3: TGTGCCAGCAGCCCTGGGACTAGCACAGATACGCAGTATTTT. Amino acid sequence: CASSPGTSTDTQYF.

The genes are TRBV9 and TRBJ2-7, with 10 bases identical to TRBD2. Germline values: CDR1 SGDLS, CDR2 YYNGEE. The J segment lost 4 bases and the V segment lost 3 bases, leaving 10 bases of the junction unmatched. The CDR3 spans 16 residues. CDR3 amino acids: CASSAGPGLALYEQYF. The CDR3 DNA follows: TGTGCCAGCAGCGCGGGACCGGGACTAGCGCTATACGAGCAGTACTTC.

The chain carries TRBV10-3 and TRBJ2-7, with 7 nucleotides matching TRBD1. The CDR3 runs to 11 residues. Germline CDR1 reads ENHRY; CDR2 reads SYGVKD. V dropped 6 bases and J dropped 7; count of bases not matched to a gene: 3. CDR3 nucleotides: TGTGCCATCAGGGGGACAGAGGAGCAGTACTTC. Amino acid sequence: CAIRGTEEQYF.

The chain has TRBV27 and TRBJ1-1; D call uncertain. V lost 3 bases to trimming and J lost 1 base, with 9 bases between them. The germline gives CDR1 MNHEY, CDR2 SMNVEV (reference sequence). The CDR3 has 14 residues. The DNA of the CDR3 is TGTGCCAGCAGTTTTCTGGATGGGAACACTGAAGCTTTCTTT. Amino acids: CASSFLDGNTEAFF.

The rearrangement uses TRBV29-1 and TRBJ2-5, with D unclear. This CDR3 region has 10 residues. The germline V and J ends were trimmed by 5 bases and 4 bases, with 5 bases remaining between them. The germline gives CDR1 SQVTM, CDR2 ANQGSEA. The CDR3 loop is CSVRAETQYF. The CDR3 DNA reads TGCAGCGTTCGGGCAGAGACCCAGTACTTC. Based on the CDR3 plus reference TRBV29-1 and TRBJ2-5, the full variable domain is SAVISQKPSRDICQRGTSLTIQCQVDSQVTMMFWYRQQPGQSLTLIATANQGSEATYESGFVIDKFPISRPNLTFSTLTVSNMSPEDSSIYLCSVRAETQYFGPGTRLLVL.

V and J are TRBV6-5 and TRBJ1-3; D gene unclear. The CDR3 sequence is 14 residues long. V dropped 9 bases and J dropped 0 bases, with 12 bases sitting between them. The germline CDR1 and CDR2 sequences are MNHEY and SVGAGI. The CDR3 sequence is CASPWGDSGNTIYF. CDR3 DNA sequence: TGTGCCAGTCCCTGGGGAGACTCTGGAAACACCATATATTTT.

V and J are TRBV7-9 and TRBJ1-1, with D unclear. Germline V gene lookup returns CDR1 SEHNR and CDR2 FQNEAQ (reference sequence). Trimming cost V 1 base and J 1 base, with 4 bases left between them. The CDR3 is 13 residues long. The CDR3 DNA follows: TGTGCCAGCAGCTTAGGGGCGAACACTGAAGCTTTCTTT. Encoded protein: CASSLGANTEAFF.

The chain uses TRBV5-4 and TRBJ2-7, with 8 bases lining up with TRBD2. There are 16 residues in the CDR3. CDR1 is SGHNT and CDR2 is YYREEE in the germline V gene (reference sequence). Losses at the gene ends were 3 bases for V and 4 bases for J; bases not matched to a gene: 12. CDR3 nucleotides: TGTGCCAGCAGCTGGGGACTAGGCTCTAACCCTTACGAGCAGTACTTC. Encoded protein: CASSWGLGSNPYEQYF.

V and J are TRBV19 and TRBJ1-1, with D possibly matching TRBD1 (6 bases). Germline V CDR1 and CDR2: LNHDA, SQIVND (reference sequence). The CDR3 is made up of 14 amino acids. V was clipped by 3 bases and J by 6 bases, with 14 bases between them. CDR3 loop: CASSMAGAVAEAFF. DNA of the CDR3: TGTGCCAGTAGTATGGCGGGGGCAGTGGCTGAAGCTTTCTTT.

The V call is TRBV5-1, the J call TRBJ2-1, with D unclear. The V end was cut by 0 bases, the J end by 8 bases, with 9 bases between. In germline, CDR1 is SGHRS, CDR2 YFSETQ. The CDR3 extends over 13 amino acids. The chain's CDR3 is CASSLGVSDEQFF. The CDR3 region has the DNA TGCGCCAGCAGCTTGGGGGTAAGTGATGAGCAGTTCTTC.

The chain carries TRBV3-1 (or the pseudogene TRBV3-2) and TRBJ2-2; possible D gene TRBD2, 6 bases. Looked up from germline, CDR1 is LGHDT and CDR2 is YNNKEL (reference sequence). The CDR3 is 13 amino acids. V was pared by 4 bases and J by 3 bases, with 6 bases between. This chain's CDR3 is CASSREDTGELFF. CDR3 coding DNA: TGTGCCAGCAGCCGGGAGGACACCGGGGAGCTGTTTTTT.

About this clone: One end of the junction does not line up with germline, which may come from a read error. CDR3 coding DNA: TGTACCAGCAGCTACTTAAGGGAGACCCAGTACTTC. Protein product: CTSSYLRETQYF. The rearrangement uses TRBV13 and TRBJ2-5; D unresolved. The germline V gene encodes CDR1 PRHDT and CDR2 FYEKMQ (reference sequence). This CDR3 comprises 12 residues.

The table lists this clone with a few counts. This chain joins TRBV7-6 and TRBJ1-1; 7 positions match TRBD1. This CDR3 contains 16 residues. Germline V gene lookup returns CDR1 SGHVS and CDR2 FNYEAQ. The junction had 9 bases not matched to a gene; V was cut back by 2 bases and J by 3 bases. CDR3 sequence: CASSLLTGDEDTEAFF. The CDR3 DNA follows: TGTGCCAGCAGCTTATTAACAGGGGATGAGGACACTGAAGCTTTCTTT.

The gene calls are TRBV12-5 and TRBJ1-5; D remains unclear. Germline-derived CDR1 and CDR2 are LGHNT and FRNRAP. V gave up 8 bases and J gave up 0 bases, with 14 bases separating them. This CDR3 spans 15 amino acids. DNA for the CDR3: TGTGCTAGTAAACTGGGCGGGTATAGCAATCAGCCCCAGCATTTT. Its translation is CASKLGGYSNQPQHF.

This chain links TRBV6-5 with TRBJ2-3; D remains ambiguous. Trimming shortened V by 4 bases and J by 5 bases, and 13 bases separated the two germline ends. The CDR3 extends over 14 amino acids. The V gene's germline CDR1 is MNHEY and CDR2 SVGAGI. CDR3 bases: TGTGCCAGCAGTTCGCCTAGAAGGGTAGATACGCAGTATTTT. Encoded protein: CASSSPRRVDTQYF.

This clone was recorded once. The rearrangement links TRBV7-2 to TRBJ2-1; TRBD2 matches 12 bases. The CDR3 is made up of 17 amino acids. From germline, CDR1 is SGHTA and CDR2 FQGNSA. V gave up 5 bases and J gave up 7 bases; unmatched junction bases: 12. CDR3 sequence (DNA): TGTGCCAGCAGCCTGATTAGGACTAGCGGGGCTAGAAATGAGCAGTTCTTC. Encoded protein: CASSLIRTSGARNEQFF.

Only a few counts were recorded for this clone. The J gene is TRBJ1-6, the V gene TRBV5-5, with D maybe TRBD1 (6 bases). V was trimmed by 0 bases and J by 6 bases, leaving 13 bases between them. The germline V gene has CDR1 SGHKS and CDR2 YYEKEE (reference sequence). The CDR3 is made up of 16 amino acids. CDR3 sequence reads: CASSLVSGRGNSPLHF. In DNA form, the CDR3 reads TGTGCCAGCAGCTTGGTTTCGGGCAGGGGTAATTCACCCCTCCACTTT. Using reference TRBV5-5 and TRBJ1-6 for the parts outside the CDR3, the full variable domain is DAGVTQSPTHLIKTRGQQVTLRCSPISGHKSVSWYQQVLGQGPQFIFQYYEKEERGRGNFPDRFSARQFPNYSSELNVNALLLGDSALYLCASSLVSGRGNSPLHFGNGTRLTVT.

The chain uses TRBV2 and TRBJ2-2; D may be TRBD2 (5 bases). The germline V gene encodes CDR1 SNHLY and CDR2 FYNNEI. Deletions cut 4 bases from V and 7 bases from J, with 16 bases between. The CDR3 runs 15 residues. For the CDR3, the DNA is TGTGCCAGCAGTGTTATGAGGGTTTGGAACGGGGAGCTGTTTTTT. This sequence encodes CASSVMRVWNGELFF. The full variable domain, rest sourced from reference TRBV2 and TRBJ2-2, is EPEVTQTPSHQVTQMGQEVILRCVPISNHLYFYWYRQILGQKVEFLVSFYNNEISEKSEIFDDQFSVERPDGSNFTLKIRSTKLEDSAMYFCASSVMRVWNGELFFGEGSRLTVL.

The gene calls are TRBV5-1 and TRBJ2-2; 12 nucleotides agree with TRBD1. The germline CDR1 and CDR2 sequences are SGHRS and YFSETQ. Germline trimming cut 0 bases from V and 5 bases from J; bases unmatched to any gene: 11. This CDR3 has 19 residues. In nucleotides, the CDR3 is TGCGCCAGCAGCTTGGATTTCTGGGACAGGGGGCTGGAGACCGGGGAGCTGTTTTTT. It yields the protein CASSLDFWDRGLETGELFF.

The gene calls are TRBV6-2 or TRBV6-3 and TRBJ1-2, with D possibly being TRBD1 (6 bases). Germline lookup yields CDR1 MNHEY and CDR2 SVGEGT. The CDR3 runs 12 residues. Deletions cut 4 bases from V and 4 bases from J, with 7 bases between. DNA for the CDR3: TGTGCCAGCAGTTTGGACAGCTATGGCTACACCTTC. It yields the protein CASSLDSYGYTF.

The V call is TRBV5-1, the J call TRBJ2-3; possibly TRBD2 for D (5 bases). Germline V gene sequence: CDR1 SGHRS, CDR2 YFSETQ. V gave up 2 bases and J gave up 6 bases, with 10 bases separating them. The CDR3 is 13 amino acids. The CDR3 DNA follows: TGCGCCAGCAGCTTCGGGGTACCCGATACGCAGTATTTT. The encoded protein is CASSFGVPDTQYF.

The V gene is TRBV7-3, the J gene TRBJ1-1; D call uncertain. CDR3 length: 13 residues. From germline, CDR1 is SGHTA and CDR2 FQGTGA. V shed 2 bases and J shed 5 bases, with 9 bases lying between them. The CDR3 bases are TGTGCCAGCAGCTTAGGGGTTAGGACTGAAGCTTTCTTT. Its translation is CASSLGVRTEAFF. The whole variable domain, remainder taken from reference TRBV7-3 and TRBJ1-1, is GAGVSQTPSNKVTEKGKYVELRCDPISGHTALYWYRQSLGQGPEFLIYFQGTGAADDSGLPNDRFFAVRPEGSVSTLKIQRTERGDSAVYLCASSLGVRTEAFFGQGTRLTVV.

This chain links TRBV9 with TRBJ2-7, with 8 bases lining up with TRBD1. There are 15 residues in the CDR3. Germline CDR1 reads SGDLS; CDR2 reads YYNGEE. V lost 0 bases, J lost 4 bases, and 6 bases stayed unmatched. The CDR3 sequence: CASSVGPGGRYEQYF. In DNA form, the CDR3 reads TGTGCCAGCAGCGTAGGCCCAGGGGGCCGGTACGAGCAGTACTTC.

The rearrangement joins TRBV21-1 to TRBJ2-7; the D call of TRBD1 is as the table states it, not checked on the DNA. TRBV21-1 is shown as a pseudogene. The CDR3 has 15 amino acids. CDR3 sequence (DNA): TGTGCCAGCAGCAAAGTTCCGGACAGCTCCTACGAGCAGTACTTC. Encoded protein: CASSKVPDSSYEQYF.